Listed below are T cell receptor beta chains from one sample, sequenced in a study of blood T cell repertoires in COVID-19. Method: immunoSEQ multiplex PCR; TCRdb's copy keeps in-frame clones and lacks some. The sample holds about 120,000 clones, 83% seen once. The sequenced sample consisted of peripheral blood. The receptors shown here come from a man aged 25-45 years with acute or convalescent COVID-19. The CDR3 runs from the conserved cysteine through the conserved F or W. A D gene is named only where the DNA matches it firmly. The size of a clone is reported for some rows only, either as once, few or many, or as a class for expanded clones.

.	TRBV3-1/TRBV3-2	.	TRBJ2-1	CASSQNGLQQFF	TGTGCCAGCAGCCAAAATGGTCTACAGCAGTTCTTC
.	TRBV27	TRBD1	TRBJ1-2	CASSLTGQGARDYGYTF	TGTGCCAGCAGTTTAACTGGACAGGGGGCGCGGGACTATGGCTACACCTTC
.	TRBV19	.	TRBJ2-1	CASSSEDSLNEQFF	TGTGCCAGTAGCTCAGAGGACAGTTTGAATGAGCAGTTCTTC
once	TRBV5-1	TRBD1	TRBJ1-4	CASSFRGQATNEKLFF	TGCGCCAGCAGCTTCAGGGGGCAGGCGACTAATGAAAAACTGTTTTTT
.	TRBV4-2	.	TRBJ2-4	CASSQDWGQTLAKNIQYF	TGTGCCAGCAGCCAAGATTGGGGGCAAACCCTAGCCAAAAACATTCAGTACTTC
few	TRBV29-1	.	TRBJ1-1	CSVDGINERAFF	TGCAGCGTTGATGGCATCAATGAGAGGGCTTTCTTT
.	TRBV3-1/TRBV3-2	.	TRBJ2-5	CASSPRLVQGTQYF	TGTGCCAGCAGCCCCCGGTTAGTCCAGGGGACCCAGTACTTC
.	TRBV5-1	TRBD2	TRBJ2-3	CASSLALAGGQGDTQYF	TGCGCCAGCAGCTTGGCCCTAGCGGGGGGGCAGGGAGATACGCAGTATTTT
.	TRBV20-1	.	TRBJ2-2	CSASDPAANTGELFF	TGCAGTGCTAGTGACCCAGCGGCGAACACCGGGGAGCTGTTTTTT
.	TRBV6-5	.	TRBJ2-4	CASSPWGENIQYF	TGTGCCAGCAGTCCCTGGGGAGAAAACATTCAGTACTTC
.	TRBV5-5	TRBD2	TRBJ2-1	CASSSRLAGGSSYNEQFF	TGTGCCAGCAGCTCCAGACTAGCGGGGGGGAGCTCCTACAATGAGCAGTTCTTC
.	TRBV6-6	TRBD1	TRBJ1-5	CASRSFSTGGTQPQHF	TGTGCCAGCAGGTCCTTTAGTACAGGGGGCACTCAGCCCCAGCATTTT
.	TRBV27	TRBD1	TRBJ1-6	CASSDGTGGNSPLHF	TGTGCCAGCAGTGACGGGACAGGGGGTAATTCACCCCTCCACTTT
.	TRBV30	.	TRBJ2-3	CAWSRPTGYTDTQYF	TGTGCCTGGTCCCGCCCCACCGGGTACACGGATACGCAGTATTTT
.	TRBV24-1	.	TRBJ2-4	CATSDLNQLAKNIQYF	TGTGCCACCAGTGATTTGAACCAGTTAGCCAAAAACATTCAGTACTTC
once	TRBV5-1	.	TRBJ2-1	CASSLSGRPDNEQFF	TGCGCCAGCAGCTTGTCTGGGAGACCCGACAATGAGCAGTTCTTC
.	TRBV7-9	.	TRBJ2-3	CASSRHDPDTQYF	TGTGCCAGCAGCCGACACGACCCAGATACGCAGTATTTT
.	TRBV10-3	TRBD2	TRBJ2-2	CAISERLAGNTGELFF	TGTGCCATCAGTGAGAGACTAGCGGGGAACACCGGGGAGCTGTTTTTT